This is a list of T cell receptor beta chains from one sample in a study of PD-L1 blockade in urothelial cancer. The method was immunoSEQ multiplex PCR; TCRdb's version includes in-frame clones alone and lacks a portion of them. The sample yields 40,000 to 50,000 clones, approximately 79% seen once. The sequencing here drew on PBMCs, taken around atezolizumab (anti-PD-L1) treatment. These receptors all stem from a man between 65 and 80 years old with urothelial cancer. The CDR3 runs from the conserved cysteine through the conserved F or W. Fields, in order: clone size, J gene, V gene, D gene, CDR3 protein, CDR3 DNA. D genes are given only for firm matches. Size values are once, few and many counts, or a class for expanded clones, and some rows have none.

size: -; J: TRBJ2-7; V: TRBV5-4; D: TRBD1; CDR3: CASRTGTGNIYEQYF; DNA: TGTGCCAGCAGGACCGGGACAGGGAATATCTACGAGCAGTACTTC
size: -; J: TRBJ1-1; V: TRBV29-1; D: -; CDR3: CSVGAAGTEAFF; DNA: TGCAGCGTGGGGGCAGCCGGCACTGAAGCTTTCTTT
size: once; J: TRBJ2-5; V: TRBV7-9; D: TRBD1; CDR3: CASSTRQGASLQETQYF; DNA: TGTGCCAGCAGCACAAGACAGGGGGCATCCCTTCAAGAGACCCAGTACTTC
size: -; J: TRBJ1-3; V: TRBV30; D: -; CDR3: CAWSVLSRPGNTIYF; DNA: TGTGCCTGGAGTGTACTGTCGAGGCCCGGAAACACCATATATTTT
size: -; J: TRBJ1-2; V: TRBV5-6; D: -; CDR3: CASSLLGNTGLYGYTF; DNA: TGTGCCAGCAGCTTACTGGGTAACACGGGACTCTATGGCTACACCTTC
size: -; J: TRBJ1-6; V: TRBV27; D: -; CDR3: CASSLSSNSPLHF; DNA: TGTGCCAGCAGTTTATCGAGTAATTCACCCCTCCACTTT
size: -; J: TRBJ2-7; V: TRBV15; D: -; CDR3: CATSRGAGYEQYF; DNA: TGTGCCACCAGCAGAGGGGCGGGCTACGAGCAGTACTTC
size: -; J: TRBJ2-2; V: TRBV14; D: -; CDR3: CASSLQGNELFF; DNA: TGTGCCAGCAGTCTACAGGGAAATGAGCTGTTTTTT
size: -; J: TRBJ1-3; V: TRBV5-6; D: -; CDR3: CASSLWGDTIYF; DNA: TGTGCCAGCAGCTTGTGGGGAGACACCATATATTTT
size: -; J: TRBJ1-5; V: TRBV5-6; D: -; CDR3: CASSLGTGWDQPQHF; DNA: TGTGCCAGCAGCTTGGGAACAGGATGGGATCAGCCCCAGCATTTT
size: medium-sized; J: TRBJ1-2; V: TRBV7-3; D: -; CDR3: CASSSDGANYGYTF; DNA: TGTGCCAGCAGCTCCGACGGAGCTAACTATGGCTACACCTTC
size: -; J: TRBJ2-1; V: TRBV19; D: -; CDR3: CASSPAAHGREQFF; DNA: TGTGCCAGTAGCCCAGCGGCGCACGGCCGTGAGCAGTTCTTC
size: few; J: TRBJ1-2; V: TRBV5-5; D: -; CDR3: CASSSRVRESYGYTF; DNA: TGTGCCAGCAGCTCCCGGGTCCGGGAGTCCTATGGCTACACCTTC
size: once; J: TRBJ2-7; V: TRBV21-1; D: -; CDR3: CASSKEDREPGEQYF; DNA: TGTGCCAGCAGCAAAGAGGACAGGGAACCGGGCGAGCAGTACTTC
size: -; J: TRBJ2-7; V: TRBV2; D: -; CDR3: CASSYRNSYEQYF; DNA: TGTGCCAGCAGTTATAGAAACTCCTACGAGCAGTACTTC
size: -; J: TRBJ1-1; V: TRBV11-1; D: -; CDR3: CASSSGGGGLNTEVFF; DNA: TGTGCCAGCAGCTCCGGTGGGGGAGGGTTGAACACTGAAGTTTTCTTT
size: few; J: TRBJ1-1; V: TRBV6-6; D: -; CDR3: CASTSELKAFF; DNA: TGTGCCAGCACCTCTGAGCTGAAAGCTTTCTTT
size: -; J: TRBJ2-3; V: TRBV6-6; D: -; CDR3: CASSYLTPTDTQYF; DNA: TGTGCCAGCAGTTACCTGACTCCCACAGATACGCAGTATTTT
size: -; J: TRBJ2-7; V: TRBV7-9; D: TRBD1; CDR3: CASSFTGGYEQYF; DNA: TGTGCCAGCAGTTTCACAGGGGGGTACGAGCAGTACTTC
size: -; J: TRBJ2-7; V: TRBV5-1; D: TRBD1; CDR3: CASSSPGQGTGEQYF; DNA: TGCGCCAGCAGCTCCCCGGGACAGGGGACTGGAGAGCAGTACTTC
size: -; J: TRBJ1-1; V: TRBV30; D: TRBD1; CDR3: CAWSAKTGAGGASEGTEAFF; DNA: TGTGCCTGGAGTGCAAAGACCGGGGCAGGGGGCGCGTCAGAGGGGACTGAAGCTTTCTTT
size: -; J: TRBJ1-5; V: TRBV4-2; D: -; CDR3: CASSKEDRIQPQHF; DNA: TGTGCCAGCAGCAAGGAGGACCGTATTCAGCCCCAGCATTTT
size: -; J: TRBJ1-1; V: TRBV7-6; D: -; CDR3: CASSSQENTEAFF; DNA: TGTGCCAGCAGCTCACAGGAGAACACTGAAGCTTTCTTT